These 32 T cell receptor beta chains share one sample of origin, sequenced in a study of blood T cell repertoires in COVID-19. Repertoires were generated with immunoSEQ multiplex PCR, while TCRdb's copy carries only in-frame clones and drops some. The table has under 250,000 clones, about 90% seen once. Sequenced: peripheral blood. The origin of the receptors is a woman aged 55-70 years with acute or convalescent COVID-19.

The V call is TRBV19, the J call TRBJ1-2, with 10 nucleotides matching TRBD1. CDR3 length equals 12 residues. Germline V gives CDR1 LNHDA, CDR2 SQIVND (reference sequence). The CDR3 spells CAIRDRGVGYTF. The DNA for the CDR3 is TGTGCTATTAGGGACAGGGGAGTTGGCTACACCTTC.

This rearrangement joins TRBV19 to TRBJ1-1; 10 nucleotides line up with TRBD1. V shed 7 bases, J shed 4 bases, and the junction held 6 bases outside the gene matches. The CDR3 runs 14 residues. CDR1 and CDR2 from the germline V gene are LNHDA and SQIVND (reference sequence). The CDR3: CASTWTGGITEAFF. CDR3 nucleotides: TGTGCCAGTACATGGACAGGGGGGATCACTGAAGCTTTCTTT. Full variable domain (remainder filled in from reference TRBV19 and TRBJ1-1): DGGITQSPKYLFRKEGQNVTLSCEQNLNHDAMYWYRQDPGQGLRLIYYSQIVNDFQKGDIAEGYSVSREKKESFPLTVTSAQKNPTAFYLCASTWTGGITEAFFGQGTRLTVV.

This chain joins TRBV27 and TRBJ1-5; a weak D match, TRBD1 (5 bases). V lost 5 bases and J lost 1, with 9 bases in between. This CDR3 has 14 amino acids. CDR1 is MNHEY and CDR2 is SMNVEV in the germline V gene (reference sequence). The CDR3 spells CASSPGISNQPQHF. The CDR3 DNA reads as TGTGCCAGCAGTCCAGGGATAAGCAATCAGCCCCAGCATTTT.

J is TRBJ2-7 and V is TRBV28; 7 bases map to TRBD2. Germline V gene sequence: CDR1 MDHEN, CDR2 SYDVKM. The CDR3 covers 17 residues. V dropped 3 bases and J dropped 0; count of bases not matched to a gene: 11. The CDR3 sequence is CASSFPFGTTGSYEQYF. CDR3 in DNA: TGTGCCAGCAGTTTCCCCTTCGGGACTACCGGCTCCTACGAGCAGTACTTC.

CDR3 in DNA: TGCGCCAGCAGCCAAGATGTGGGCAGGTCGGGCTACACCTTC. Translated: CASSQDVGRSGYTF. The chain recombines TRBV4-3 with TRBJ1-2; no clear D gene. The CDR3 has 14 amino acids. The V end was cut by 0 bases, the J end by 8 bases, with 13 bases between. The germline gives CDR1 LGHNA, CDR2 YSLEER.

This chain joins TRBV25-1 and TRBJ1-2; TRBD1 matches at 7 bases. V shed 7 bases, J shed 4 bases, and the junction held 9 bases outside the gene matches. CDR1 and CDR2 (germline): MGHDK, SYGVNS. The CDR3 consists of 14 residues. The CDR3 spells CASTQGGAGYGYTF. The CDR3 bases are TGTGCCAGCACTCAAGGGGGCGCGGGCTATGGCTACACCTTC.

The chain has TRBV21-1 and TRBJ2-7; TRBD2, the D gene given by the table, was not confirmed from the DNA. TRBV21-1 corresponds to a pseudogene. The CDR3 loop spans 16 amino acids. The CDR3 DNA is TGTGCCAGCAGCAACCGGACTAGCGGGAGTCTTTACGAGCAGTACTTC. This gives the protein CASSNRTSGSLYEQYF.

The rearrangement uses TRBV7-9 and TRBJ2-5, with D unresolved. The length of the CDR3 is 13 residues. Germline V CDR1 and CDR2: SEHNR, FQNEAQ (reference sequence). Trimming shortened V by 4 bases and J by 7 bases, and 13 bases separated the two germline ends. The CDR3 protein is CASSSVGPPTQYF. The CDR3 nucleotides read TGTGCCAGCAGCTCAGTGGGCCCACCGACCCAGTACTTC.

This clone showed up just once. The chain recombines TRBV3-1 (or the pseudogene TRBV3-2) with TRBJ1-3, with 10 bases lining up with TRBD1. There are 16 residues in the CDR3. The germline gives CDR1 LGHDT, CDR2 YNNKEL (reference sequence). V lost 5 bases to trimming and J lost 3 bases; unmatched junction nucleotides: 7. The CDR3 coding sequence is TGTGCCAGCAGCTTACAGACAGGGGGCTTTGGAAACACCATATATTTT. It encodes CASSLQTGGFGNTIYF.

The rearrangement joins TRBV19 to TRBJ1-2, with TRBD1 identical over 10 bases. Trimming cost V 6 bases and J 8 bases; bases outside gene matches: 3. The length of the CDR3 is 12 residues. Germline CDR1 reads LNHDA; CDR2 reads SQIVND (reference sequence). The CDR3 region is CASRLTGGGYTF. The CDR3 DNA reads as TGTGCCAGTAGATTGACAGGGGGCGGCTACACCTTC.

This chain links TRBV12-5 with TRBJ2-1, with 7 bases lining up with TRBD1. Germline-derived CDR1 and CDR2 are LGHNT and FRNRAP. The CDR3 has 15 residues. The junction had 9 bases not matched to a gene; V was cut back by 6 bases and J by 4 bases. CDR3 in DNA: TGTGCTAGTGGCACAGGGGAGAGCCTTTACAATGAGCAGTTCTTC. It is translated as CASGTGESLYNEQFF.

This chain connects TRBV11-3 to TRBJ2-7, with 13 bases matching TRBD2. J lost 5 bases, V lost 5 bases, and 6 bases had no gene match. The CDR3 extends over 15 amino acids. CDR1 and CDR2 (germline): SGHNT, YENEEA. The CDR3 sequence is CASSPGTSGIHEQYF. The CDR3 DNA follows: TGTGCCAGCAGCCCAGGGACTAGCGGGATCCACGAGCAGTACTTC.

The chain employs TRBV7-2 and TRBJ1-1, with D unresolved. The V gene lost 5 bases and the J gene lost 1 base, with 14 bases spanning the gap. Germline V lookup: CDR1 SGHTA, CDR2 FQGNSA. This CDR3 is 15 amino acids long. The CDR3 spells CASSPGGTANTEAFF. DNA for the CDR3: TGTGCCAGCAGCCCCGGAGGTACGGCGAACACTGAAGCTTTCTTT.

The V and J genes are TRBV30 and TRBJ1-3; D might be TRBD1 (5 bases). V dropped 5 bases and J dropped 0 bases, with 8 bases sitting between them. This CDR3 is 13 amino acids long. CDR1 is GTSNPN, CDR2 SVGIG, per germline (reference sequence). The CDR3 loop is CAWGASSGNTIYF. In nucleotides, the CDR3 is TGTGCCTGGGGGGCCTCCTCTGGAAACACCATATATTTT.

The chain carries TRBV11-3 and TRBJ2-3; 7 nucleotides agree with TRBD2. The J segment lost 4 bases and the V segment lost 3 bases, leaving 7 bases of the junction unmatched. This CDR3 is 15 amino acids long. CDR1 and CDR2 (germline): SGHNT, YENEEA. The CDR3 DNA sequence: TGTGCCAGCAGCTTGGGGGGGAAGGAAGCAGATACGCAGTATTTT. Translating gives CASSLGGKEADTQYF.

This chain uses TRBV6-2 or TRBV6-3 with TRBJ2-1; no clear D. There are 12 residues in the CDR3. The germline V and J ends were trimmed by 1 base and 4 bases, with 2 bases remaining between them. Germline V lookup: CDR1 MNHEY, CDR2 SVGEGT. The CDR3 loop is CASSYLYNEQFF. The CDR3 DNA reads as TGTGCCAGCAGTTACTTATACAATGAGCAGTTCTTC.

This chain connects TRBV27 to TRBJ1-1, with 8 bases that match TRBD1. V dropped 6 bases and J dropped 5; count of bases not matched to a gene: 5. CDR1 is MNHEY, CDR2 SMNVEV, per germline (reference sequence). The CDR3 runs 13 residues. The CDR3 reads CASRMTGATEAFF. The DNA for the CDR3 is TGTGCCAGCAGAATGACAGGGGCTACTGAAGCTTTCTTT.

The V call is TRBV10-1, the J call TRBJ1-3; D remains unclear. V lost 0 bases and J lost 2, with 8 bases in between. Germline assignment: CDR1 WNHNN and CDR2 SYGVQD (reference sequence). This CDR3 comprises 15 residues. The CDR3, as DNA: TGCGCCAGCAGTGAGTCAGGGAGCCCTGGAAACACCATATATTTT. It specifies CASSESGSPGNTIYF.

CDR3 amino acids: CATSAGDTQYF. CDR3 DNA sequence: TGTGCCACTTCGGCGGGAGATACGCAGTATTTT. The chain uses TRBV24-1 and TRBJ2-3, with a weak D call TRBD2 (5 bases). This CDR3 is built from 11 residues. Germline V gene lookup returns CDR1 KGHDR and CDR2 SFDVKD. Deletions cut 10 bases from V and 5 bases from J, with 9 bases between.

The gene calls are TRBV19 and TRBJ1-6; a weak D match, TRBD1 (6 bases). The V gene's germline CDR1 is LNHDA and CDR2 SQIVND (reference sequence). This CDR3 region has 17 residues. V shed 6 bases and J shed 0 bases, with 15 bases lying between them. CDR3 sequence reads: CASRRMGQSSYNSPLHF. In DNA, the CDR3 is TGTGCCAGTAGGAGGATGGGACAAAGCTCCTATAATTCACCCCTCCACTTT.

The V call is TRBV4-3, the J call TRBJ2-1; D uncertain. CDR3 length: 15 amino acids. The germline V gene encodes CDR1 LGHNA and CDR2 YSLEER. V was shortened by 2 bases and J by 0 bases, with 8 bases between the two germline ends. CDR3 bases: TGCGCCAGCAGCCAACAGAGGATCTCCTACAATGAGCAGTTCTTC. Residues: CASSQQRISYNEQFF.

This clone has only one observation. The chain carries TRBV15 and TRBJ2-3; TRBD2 agrees at 8 bases. This CDR3 comprises 14 residues. The germline gives CDR1 LNHNV, CDR2 YYDKDF (reference sequence). V shed 8 bases and J 4 bases; nucleotides not matched to a gene: 8. CDR3 region: CATASGGLADTQYF. The DNA for the CDR3 is TGTGCCACCGCCTCGGGAGGGTTGGCAGATACGCAGTATTTT.

The chain joins TRBV20-1 to TRBJ1-1; 9 bases agree with TRBD1. CDR1 is DFQATT and CDR2 is SNEGSKA in the germline V gene (reference sequence). Trimming cost V 3 bases and J 5 bases; bases outside gene matches: 7. The CDR3 covers 14 residues. The CDR3 region has the DNA TGCAGTGCTAGTGGGACAGGGAGGTGGACTGAAGCTTTCTTT. Encoded protein: CSASGTGRWTEAFF.

This chain links TRBV7-2 with TRBJ1-3, with D possibly matching TRBD1 (5 bases). The germline CDR1 and CDR2 sequences are SGHTA and FQGNSA. V was cut by 3 bases and J by 0 bases, with 9 bases left in between. The CDR3 covers 15 residues. The chain's CDR3 is CASSFGRASGNTIYF. The CDR3 nucleotides are TGTGCCAGCAGCTTCGGCAGGGCCTCTGGAAACACCATATATTTT.

The chain recombines TRBV19 with TRBJ2-5; 7 bases are a match to TRBD1. Germline assignment: CDR1 LNHDA and CDR2 SQIVND (reference sequence). Unmatched junction bases numbered 11, after V lost 5 bases and J lost 2 bases. This CDR3 spans 16 amino acids. CDR3 region: CASSPGDRVYQETQYF. CDR3 DNA sequence: TGTGCCAGTAGTCCCGGCGACAGGGTCTATCAAGAGACCCAGTACTTC.

V usage is TRBV5-4 and J usage is TRBJ2-3; 10 bases match TRBD1. This CDR3 has 15 residues. The V gene's germline CDR1 is SGHNT and CDR2 YYREEE (reference sequence). V lost 5 bases, J lost 2 bases, and 5 bases stayed unmatched. The CDR3 spells CASSRTGGPTDTQYF. The DNA for the CDR3 is TGTGCCAGCAGTCGGACAGGGGGACCCACAGATACGCAGTATTTT. Filled out from reference TRBV5-4 and TRBJ2-3, the complete variable domain reads ETGVTQSPTHLIKTRGQQVTLRCSSQSGHNTVSWYQQALGQGPQFIFQYYREEENGRGNFPPRFSGLQFPNYSSELNVNALELDDSALYLCASSRTGGPTDTQYFGPGTRLTVL.

The J gene is TRBJ1-4, the V gene TRBV28; 8 nucleotides match TRBD1. With 4 bases clipped from V and 7 bases from J, the junction kept 11 bases outside the gene matches. The CDR3 has 16 amino acids. CDR1 MDHEN and CDR2 SYDVKM come from the germline V gene. In DNA, the CDR3 is TGTGCCAGCAGTTCCGCCTTAGGACAGGGTTCTGAAAAACTGTTTTTT. Its translation is CASSSALGQGSEKLFF.

Only a few counts were recorded for this clone. The genes are TRBV11-2 and TRBJ1-2; possibly TRBD1 for D (5 bases). V gave up 7 bases and J gave up 6 bases, with 15 bases separating them. The CDR3 totals 13 residues. Germline V gene lookup returns CDR1 SGHAT and CDR2 FQNNGV. The CDR3 loop reads CASTSRAGHGYTF. As DNA, the CDR3 is TGTGCCAGCACCTCAAGGGCAGGGCATGGCTACACCTTC.

For the CDR3, the DNA is TGTGCCACCAGCAGAGAGACAGGGACCCAAAACATTCAGTACTTC. It encodes CATSRETGTQNIQYF. The chain couples TRBV15 to TRBJ2-4, with 7 bases that match TRBD1. The CDR3 runs to 15 residues. The trim removed 0 bases at V and 5 bases at J, leaving 4 bases unmatched. Germline-derived CDR1 and CDR2 are LNHNV and YYDKDF (reference sequence).

As to this clone: The same CDR3 is also encoded by other DNA sequences in this sample. This chain uses TRBV9 with TRBJ1-4; 11 bases are a match to TRBD1. Unmatched junction bases numbered 2, after V lost 2 bases and J lost 8 bases. CDR1 SGDLS and CDR2 YYNGEE come from the germline V gene. This CDR3 contains 14 residues. The CDR3, as DNA: TGTGCCAGCAGCGTGGGACAGGGGGGCGAAAAACTGTTTTTT. Encoded protein: CASSVGQGGEKLFF.

This chain links TRBV7-2 with TRBJ1-2, with 9 bases that match TRBD1. CDR1 SGHTA and CDR2 FQGNSA come from the germline V gene. V lost 7 bases and J lost 4; bases outside the gene matches: 7. The CDR3 runs to 14 residues. The CDR3 sequence is CASTFSTGGYGYTF. CDR3 sequence (DNA): TGTGCCAGCACCTTCTCGACAGGGGGCTATGGCTACACCTTC.

V is TRBV6-5 and J is TRBJ2-7, with 7 positions matching TRBD2. Losses at the gene ends were 6 bases for V and 2 bases for J; bases not matched to a gene: 7. This CDR3 spans 14 amino acids. Germline lookup yields CDR1 MNHEY and CDR2 SVGAGI. The CDR3 loop reads CASRTTSRPYEQYF. The CDR3 DNA reads TGTGCCAGCAGGACGACTAGCCGGCCCTACGAGCAGTACTTC.